This TCR beta chain was captured by sequencing in a study of monozygotic twins with inflammatory bowel disease. Study-wide results and caveats: Discrimination among different T cell subtypes was not achievable. Patients received differing immunosuppressive treatments, which may have added variability to their repertoires.

Comments on this clonotype: Its specificity is unknown.

The germline gives CDR1 SEHNR, CDR2 FQNEAQ (reference sequence). This CDR3 has 12 residues. Template switching added UMIs carrying a 6-nucleotide sample barcode. After re-calling the 5' RACE reads, TCRdb lists one entry per CDR3 protein, DNA absent. This sample carries 200,000 to 250,000 distinct CDR3 sequences, with around 7.7% going to the ten biggest clones. The chain links TRBV7-9 to TRBJ2-7; the D gene TCRdb calls, TRBD2, cannot be checked with no DNA. This TCR was sampled from a human donor with ulcerative colitis or Crohn's disease, or a healthy co-twin of an affected twin (not recorded which). Sequencing was carried out using blood. CDR3 loop: CASSLEGGEQYF.